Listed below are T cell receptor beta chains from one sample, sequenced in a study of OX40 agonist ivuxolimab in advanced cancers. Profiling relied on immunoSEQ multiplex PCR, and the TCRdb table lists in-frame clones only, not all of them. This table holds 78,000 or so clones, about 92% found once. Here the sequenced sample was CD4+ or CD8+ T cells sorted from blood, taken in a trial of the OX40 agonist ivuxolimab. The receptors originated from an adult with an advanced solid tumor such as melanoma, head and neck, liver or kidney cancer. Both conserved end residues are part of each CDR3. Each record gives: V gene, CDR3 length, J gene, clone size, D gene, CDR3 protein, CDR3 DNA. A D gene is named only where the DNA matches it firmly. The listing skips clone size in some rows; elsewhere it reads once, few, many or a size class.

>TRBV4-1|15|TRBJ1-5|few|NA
CASSQERLSNQPQHF
TGCGCCAGCAGCCAAGAACGACTGAGCAATCAGCCCCAGCATTTT
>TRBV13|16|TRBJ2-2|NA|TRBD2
CATSSLRGGLTGELFF
TGTGCCACCTCCTCCCTCCGGGGGGGATTAACCGGGGAGCTGTTTTTT
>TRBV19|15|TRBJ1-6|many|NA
CASKRNGGRNSPLHF
TGTGCCAGTAAACGCAACGGGGGTCGGAATTCACCCCTCCACTTT
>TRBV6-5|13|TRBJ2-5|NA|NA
CASSYPNEETQYF
TGTGCCAGCAGTTACCCGAACGAAGAGACCCAGTACTTC
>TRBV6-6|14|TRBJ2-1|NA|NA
CATSKAIPYNEQFF
TGTGCCACCAGTAAGGCGATTCCCTACAATGAGCAGTTCTTC
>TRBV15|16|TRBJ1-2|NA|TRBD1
CATSPRGGGPNYGYTF
TGTGCCACCAGCCCCCGGGGAGGGGGCCCTAACTATGGCTACACCTTC
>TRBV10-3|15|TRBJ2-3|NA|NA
CAISTVGEGTDTQYF
TGTGCCATCAGTACCGTGGGAGAAGGCACAGATACGCAGTATTTT
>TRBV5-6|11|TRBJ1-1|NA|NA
CASSLGAGAFF
TGTGCCAGCAGCTTAGGGGCTGGAGCTTTCTTT
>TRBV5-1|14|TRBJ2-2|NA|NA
CASSLQLVVGELFF
TGCGCCAGCAGCTTGCAACTAGTGGTCGGGGAGCTGTTTTTT
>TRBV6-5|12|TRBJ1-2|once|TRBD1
CASSQGVGGYTF
TGTGCCAGCAGTCAGGGGGTGGGTGGCTACACCTTC
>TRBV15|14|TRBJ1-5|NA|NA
CATEITRTNQPQHF
TGTGCCACTGAGATTACCAGGACCAATCAGCCCCAGCATTTT
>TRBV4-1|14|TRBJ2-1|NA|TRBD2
CASSGEAGYNEQFF
TGCGCCAGTTCCGGCGAAGCGGGGTACAATGAGCAGTTCTTC
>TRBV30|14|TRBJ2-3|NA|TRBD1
CAWIDRGREDTQYF
TGTGCCTGGATCGACAGGGGTAGGGAAGATACGCAGTATTTT
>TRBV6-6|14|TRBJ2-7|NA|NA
CASSYSNPWYEQYF
TGTGCCAGCAGTTACTCGAATCCGTGGTACGAGCAGTACTTC
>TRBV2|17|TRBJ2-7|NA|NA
CANTEGDSRGGTYEQYF
TGTGCCAACACGGAAGGGGACTCCCGAGGGGGCACCTACGAGCAGTACTTC
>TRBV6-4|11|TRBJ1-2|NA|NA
CATLDEYGYTF
TGTGCCACCTTGGACGAGTATGGCTACACCTTC
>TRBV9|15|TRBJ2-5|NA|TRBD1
CASSPGQGKGETQYF
TGTGCCAGCAGCCCGGGACAGGGTAAAGGGGAGACCCAGTACTTC
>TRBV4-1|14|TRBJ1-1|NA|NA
CASSQEVAPEAAFF
TGCGCCAGCAGCCAAGAGGTGGCGCCAGAGGCAGCTTTCTTT
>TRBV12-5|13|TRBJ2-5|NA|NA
CASGLAPWETQYF
TGTGCTAGTGGTTTGGCCCCGTGGGAGACCCAGTACTTC
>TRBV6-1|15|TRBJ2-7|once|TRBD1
CASSGGTGGFYEQYF
TGTGCCAGCAGTGGGGGGACAGGGGGCTTCTACGAGCAGTACTTC
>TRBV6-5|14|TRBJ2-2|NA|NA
CASSWQVGLGELFF
TGTGCCAGCAGTTGGCAGGTTGGGTTGGGGGAGCTGTTTTTT
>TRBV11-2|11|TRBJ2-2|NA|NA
CASSLIGELFF
TGTGCCAGCAGCTTAATCGGGGAGCTGTTTTTT
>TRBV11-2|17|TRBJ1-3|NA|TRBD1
CASSLRTGLSSGNTIYF
TGTGCCAGCAGCCTCCGGACAGGCCTCAGCTCTGGAAACACCATATATTTT
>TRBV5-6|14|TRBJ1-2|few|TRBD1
CASSSGGSPYGYTF
TGTGCCAGCAGTTCAGGGGGCTCCCCCTATGGCTACACCTTC
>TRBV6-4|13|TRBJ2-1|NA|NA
CASSDGNYNEQFF
TGTGCCAGCAGTGACGGGAACTACAATGAGCAGTTCTTC
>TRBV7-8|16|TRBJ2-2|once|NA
CASSLGPGMNTGELFF
TGTGCCAGCAGCTTAGGCCCGGGGATGAACACCGGGGAGCTGTTTTTT
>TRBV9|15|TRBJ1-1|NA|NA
CASSVGEWMNTEAFF
TGTGCCAGCAGCGTCGGGGAGTGGATGAACACTGAAGCTTTCTTT
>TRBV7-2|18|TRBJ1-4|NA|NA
CASSGTGKGWDTNEKLFF
TGTGCCAGCAGCGGAACAGGGAAGGGGTGGGATACTAATGAAAAACTGTTTTTT
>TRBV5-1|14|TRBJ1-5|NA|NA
CASSLSAGDQPQHF
TGCGCCAGCAGCTTAAGTGCGGGGGATCAGCCCCAGCATTTT
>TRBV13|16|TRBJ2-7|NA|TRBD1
CASSPQGQWDSYEQYF
TGTGCCAGCAGCCCCCAGGGACAGTGGGACTCCTACGAGCAGTACTTC
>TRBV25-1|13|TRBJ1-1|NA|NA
CASSGDDLRGAFF
TGTGCCAGCAGTGGAGACGACTTGCGCGGAGCTTTCTTT
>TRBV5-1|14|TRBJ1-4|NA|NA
CASSLEGTNEKLFF
TGCGCCAGCAGCTTGGAGGGGACTAATGAAAAACTGTTTTTT
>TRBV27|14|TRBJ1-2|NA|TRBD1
CASSLSTGGYGYTF
TGTGCCAGCAGTTTATCCACAGGGGGGTATGGCTACACCTTC
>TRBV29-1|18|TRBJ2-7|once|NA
CSVELYKASGWLGHEQYF
TGCAGCGTTGAATTATATAAGGCGTCTGGGTGGTTAGGGCACGAGCAGTACTTC
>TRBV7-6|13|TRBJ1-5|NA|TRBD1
CASSLGQGQPQHF
TGTGCCAGCAGCTTAGGACAGGGGCAGCCCCAGCATTTT
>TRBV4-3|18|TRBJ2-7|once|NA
CASSQDLNPGLGIYEQYF
TGCGCCAGCAGCCAAGATTTGAACCCGGGACTGGGAATTTACGAGCAGTACTTC
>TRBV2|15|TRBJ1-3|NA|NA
CASSRDASLGNTIYF
TGTGCCAGCAGCCGAGACGCTTCTCTGGGAAACACCATATATTTT
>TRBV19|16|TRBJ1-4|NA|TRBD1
CASIESPGQGDEKLFF
TGTGCCAGTATAGAGAGCCCGGGACAGGGCGATGAAAAACTGTTTTTT
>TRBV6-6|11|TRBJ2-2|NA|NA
CASSWGGELFF
TGTGCCAGCAGTTGGGGCGGGGAGCTGTTTTTT
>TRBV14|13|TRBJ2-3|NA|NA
CASSQAGGDTQYF
TGTGCCAGCAGCCAAGCGGGTGGGGATACGCAGTATTTT
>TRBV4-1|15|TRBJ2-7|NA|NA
CASSPGLLISYEQYF
TGCGCCAGCAGCCCGGGACTCCTAATCTCCTACGAGCAGTACTTC
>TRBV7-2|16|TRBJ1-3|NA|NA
CASSLAPSGSRNTIYF
TGTGCCAGCAGCTTAGCTCCAAGCGGCAGCAGAAACACCATATATTTT
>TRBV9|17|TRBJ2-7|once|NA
CASSTSPSVLVSYEQYF
TGTGCCAGCAGCACCTCTCCTAGCGTGCTCGTCTCCTACGAGCAGTACTTC
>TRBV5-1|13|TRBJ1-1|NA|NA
CASSLGRGTEAFF
TGCGCCAGCAGCTTGGGGAGGGGTACTGAAGCTTTCTTT
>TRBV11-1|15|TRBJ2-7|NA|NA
CASSPHAGEPYEQYF
TGTGCCAGCAGCCCCCATGCCGGAGAACCCTACGAGCAGTACTTC
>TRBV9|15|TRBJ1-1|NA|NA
CASSVGGQSRLEAFF
TGTGCCAGCAGCGTAGGTGGACAGAGTCGCCTTGAAGCTTTCTTT
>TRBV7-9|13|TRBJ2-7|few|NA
CASSLAFADRIHF
TGTGCCAGCAGCCTAGCCTTCGCCGACAGGATTCACTTC
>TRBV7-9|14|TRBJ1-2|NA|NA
CASSLELSSYGYTF
TGTGCCAGCAGCTTAGAACTTTCCAGCTATGGCTACACCTTC
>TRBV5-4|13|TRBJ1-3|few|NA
CASSPGFGNTIYF
TGTGCCAGCAGCCCCGGGTTCGGAAACACCATATATTTT
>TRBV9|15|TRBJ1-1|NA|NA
CASSVEGTGWTEAFF
TGTGCCAGCAGCGTAGAGGGCACAGGGTGGACTGAAGCTTTCTTT
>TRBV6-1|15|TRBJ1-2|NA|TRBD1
CASSDTGVANYGYTF
TGTGCCAGCAGTGATACAGGGGTTGCTAACTATGGCTACACCTTC
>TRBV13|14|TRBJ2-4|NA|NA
CASSSWEAKNIQYF
TGTGCCAGCAGCTCGTGGGAAGCCAAAAACATTCAGTACTTC
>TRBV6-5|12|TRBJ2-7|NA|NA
CASSYSPDEQYF
TGTGCCAGCAGTTACTCCCCTGACGAGCAGTACTTC
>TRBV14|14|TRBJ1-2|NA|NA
CASSSLSDGWGYTF
TGTGCCAGCAGCTCACTCTCCGACGGGTGGGGCTACACCTTC
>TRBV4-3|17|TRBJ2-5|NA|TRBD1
CASSQGGQGAFGETQYF
TGCGCCAGCAGCCAAGGGGGACAGGGGGCCTTCGGGGAGACCCAGTACTTC
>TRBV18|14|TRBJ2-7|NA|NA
CASSGYPSSYEQYF
TGTGCCAGCTCGGGCTATCCGAGCTCCTACGAGCAGTACTTC
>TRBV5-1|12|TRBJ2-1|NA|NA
CASSSRPDEQFF
TGCGCCAGCAGCTCGCGACCAGATGAGCAGTTCTTC
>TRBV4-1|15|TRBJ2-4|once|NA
CASSQDAEPWDIQYF
TGCGCCAGCAGCCAAGACGCTGAACCGTGGGACATTCAGTACTTC
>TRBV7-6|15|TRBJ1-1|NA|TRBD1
CASSPRDRGYTEAFF
TGTGCCAGCAGCCCGAGGGACAGGGGGTACACTGAAGCTTTCTTT
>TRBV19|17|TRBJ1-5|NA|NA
CATLVYGGTDSNQPQHF
TGTGCCACCTTAGTATACGGCGGTACCGATAGCAATCAGCCCCAGCATTTT